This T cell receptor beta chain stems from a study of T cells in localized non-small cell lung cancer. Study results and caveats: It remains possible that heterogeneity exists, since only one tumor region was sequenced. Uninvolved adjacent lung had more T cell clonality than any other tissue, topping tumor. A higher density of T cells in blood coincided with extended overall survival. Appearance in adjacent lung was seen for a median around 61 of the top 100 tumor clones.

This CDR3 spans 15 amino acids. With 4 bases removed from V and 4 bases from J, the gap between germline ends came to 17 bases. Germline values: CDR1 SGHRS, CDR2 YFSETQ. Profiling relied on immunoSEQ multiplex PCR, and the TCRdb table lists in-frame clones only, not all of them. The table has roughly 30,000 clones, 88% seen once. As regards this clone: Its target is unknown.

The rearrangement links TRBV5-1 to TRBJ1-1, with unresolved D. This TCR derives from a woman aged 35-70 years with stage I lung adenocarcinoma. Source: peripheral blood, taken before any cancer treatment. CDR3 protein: CASSESAPLGTEAFF. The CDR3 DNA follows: TGCGCCAGCAGCGAGTCCGCACCATTGGGCACTGAAGCTTTCTTT.